This section outlines one T cell receptor (beta chain) sequence together with its context. The junction departs from the called germline gene at one end, perhaps through a read error. The treatment is: about 20 received Ad26.COV2.S at low or high dose, single or two shots; 5 received placebo; per-sample allocation not given. The samples were gathered on day 63 after the first injection of vaccine or placebo. An adult of 18-55 years in Boston served as donor. This CDR3 region has 11 residues. CDR1 is SGHRS and CDR2 is YFSETQ in the germline V gene. The repertoire was sequenced with immunoSEQ multiplex PCR; TCRdb's copy has only in-frame clones and lacks some. Of roughly 300,000 clones in the sample, around 88% were seen once. The data originate from a study of Ad26.COV2.S vaccination and SARS-CoV-2 variants. Study-level background: Participant was drawn from the COV1001 Ad26.COV2.S trial arm. Ad26.COV2.S shots went into the muscle once or twice, 56 days apart.

Material: peripheral blood, obtained in a trial of Ad26.COV2.S vaccine versus placebo. The chain recombines TRBV5-1 with TRBJ2-1, with TRBD2 identical over 9 bases. The TCR originated in a person between 18 and 59 years old who received the Ad26.COV2.S COVID-19 vaccine or a placebo. The CDR3, as DNA: TGCGCCAGCAGCATAGCGGGAGAGCTGTTCTTC. Protein sequence: CASSIAGELFF.